The rows below give T cell receptor beta chains drawn from one sample of a study of blood T cell repertoires in COVID-19. Libraries were prepared by immunoSEQ multiplex PCR; TCRdb keeps only in-frame clonotypes and omits some of them. The table shows 330,000 or so clones, with 80% to 95% occurring only once. Sequences were obtained from PBMCs or T cells enriched from blood (not recorded which). These receptors were taken from a woman in her thirties who had recovered from COVID-19. Each CDR3 is given with its conserved first and last residue. Each record gives: J gene, CDR3 length, V gene, D gene, clone size, CDR3 protein, CDR3 DNA. The D gene is left open where the match is weak. Clone size is shown for a subset of rows, as once, few, many or a class of expanded clone.

j_call: TRBJ2-7
cdr3_length: 12
v_call: TRBV11-3
d_call: .
clone_size: .
cdr3_aa: CASGADTYEQYF
cdr3_nt: TGTGCCAGCGGGGCAGATACCTACGAGCAGTACTTC

j_call: TRBJ1-1
cdr3_length: 13
v_call: TRBV12-3/TRBV12-4
d_call: .
clone_size: .
cdr3_aa: CASSPGSETEAFF
cdr3_nt: TGTGCCAGCAGCCCCGGGTCTGAAACTGAAGCTTTCTTT

j_call: TRBJ2-1
cdr3_length: 13
v_call: TRBV4-3
d_call: .
clone_size: .
cdr3_aa: CASSHRSGNEQFF
cdr3_nt: TGCGCCAGCAGCCATCGCTCCGGCAATGAGCAGTTCTTC

j_call: TRBJ2-2
cdr3_length: 16
v_call: TRBV19
d_call: TRBD1
clone_size: .
cdr3_aa: CASSEGTGWGSGELFF
cdr3_nt: TGTGCCAGTAGTGAGGGGACAGGGTGGGGATCCGGGGAGCTGTTTTTT

j_call: TRBJ1-2
cdr3_length: 13
v_call: TRBV18
d_call: .
clone_size: .
cdr3_aa: CASSKGIGYGYTF
cdr3_nt: TGTGCCAGCTCCAAGGGGATTGGCTATGGCTACACCTTC

j_call: TRBJ2-1
cdr3_length: 12
v_call: TRBV7-6
d_call: .
clone_size: once
cdr3_aa: CASSSPDNEQFF
cdr3_nt: TGTGCCAGCAGCTCTCCAGACAATGAGCAGTTCTTC

j_call: TRBJ1-2
cdr3_length: 15
v_call: TRBV5-4
d_call: .
clone_size: .
cdr3_aa: CASSLLPGQGYGYTF
cdr3_nt: TGTGCCAGCAGCTTGCTCCCAGGACAAGGCTATGGCTACACCTTC

j_call: TRBJ1-4
cdr3_length: 17
v_call: TRBV28
d_call: .
clone_size: .
cdr3_aa: CASSLGQRLATNEKLFF
cdr3_nt: TGTGCCAGCAGTCTCGGACAGAGACTTGCAACTAATGAAAAACTGTTTTTT

j_call: TRBJ1-5
cdr3_length: 16
v_call: TRBV19
d_call: TRBD1
clone_size: .
cdr3_aa: CASSISSTGGDQPQHF
cdr3_nt: TGTGCCAGTAGTATATCCTCGACAGGGGGAGATCAGCCCCAGCATTTT

j_call: TRBJ2-7
cdr3_length: 16
v_call: TRBV7-2
d_call: TRBD1
clone_size: .
cdr3_aa: CASSSLNRGLVYEQYF
cdr3_nt: TGTGCCAGCAGCTCCCTAAATAGGGGGCTCGTCTACGAGCAGTACTTC

j_call: TRBJ1-2
cdr3_length: 11
v_call: TRBV6-4
d_call: .
clone_size: .
cdr3_aa: CASSDVNGYTF
cdr3_nt: TGTGCCAGCAGTGACGTAAATGGCTACACCTTC

j_call: TRBJ2-1
cdr3_length: 13
v_call: TRBV3-1/TRBV3-2
d_call: .
clone_size: .
cdr3_aa: CASSTGTFWKQFF
cdr3_nt: TGTGCCAGCAGCACCGGGACTTTCTGGAAGCAGTTCTTC

j_call: TRBJ2-3
cdr3_length: 15
v_call: TRBV5-1
d_call: .
clone_size: .
cdr3_aa: CASSLNPRGTDTQYF
cdr3_nt: TGCGCCAGCAGCTTGAACCCACGAGGGACAGATACGCAGTATTTT

j_call: TRBJ2-3
cdr3_length: 15
v_call: TRBV7-3
d_call: .
clone_size: .
cdr3_aa: CASNTGGAGTDTQYF
cdr3_nt: TGTGCCAGCAACACAGGGGGGGCCGGGACAGATACGCAGTATTTT

j_call: TRBJ2-5
cdr3_length: 15
v_call: TRBV5-1
d_call: TRBD1
clone_size: .
cdr3_aa: CASSPSGTGQETQYF
cdr3_nt: TGCGCCAGCAGCCCCTCCGGGACAGGACAAGAGACCCAGTACTTC

j_call: TRBJ2-1
cdr3_length: 14
v_call: TRBV27
d_call: TRBD1
clone_size: .
cdr3_aa: CASNRDRGRGEQFF
cdr3_nt: TGTGCCAGCAATAGGGACAGGGGGCGCGGTGAGCAGTTCTTC

j_call: TRBJ1-2
cdr3_length: 12
v_call: TRBV2
d_call: .
clone_size: .
cdr3_aa: CASSEALQTYTF
cdr3_nt: TGTGCCAGCAGTGAAGCGTTACAAACCTACACCTTC

j_call: TRBJ2-7
cdr3_length: 16
v_call: TRBV19
d_call: .
clone_size: few
cdr3_aa: CAIQERPRGSGYEQYF
cdr3_nt: TGTGCCATCCAAGAAAGGCCCCGGGGAAGTGGTTACGAGCAGTACTTC

j_call: TRBJ1-1
cdr3_length: 15
v_call: TRBV7-2
d_call: .
clone_size: .
cdr3_aa: CASSLHGGFNTEAFF
cdr3_nt: TGTGCCAGCAGCCTCCACGGCGGGTTCAATACTGAAGCTTTCTTT

j_call: TRBJ2-7
cdr3_length: 12
v_call: TRBV28
d_call: TRBD2
clone_size: .
cdr3_aa: CASHGGAYEQYF
cdr3_nt: TGTGCCAGCCACGGGGGGGCCTACGAGCAGTACTTC

j_call: TRBJ1-2
cdr3_length: 13
v_call: TRBV28
d_call: .
clone_size: .
cdr3_aa: CASSEGRDYGYTF
cdr3_nt: TGTGCCAGCTCGGAGGGTCGTGACTATGGCTACACCTTC

j_call: TRBJ2-1
cdr3_length: 13
v_call: TRBV30
d_call: .
clone_size: .
cdr3_aa: CAWSRGTYNEQFF
cdr3_nt: TGTGCCTGGAGTAGGGGTACCTACAATGAGCAGTTCTTC

j_call: TRBJ2-7
cdr3_length: 15
v_call: TRBV27
d_call: TRBD2
clone_size: .
cdr3_aa: CASRYRGGTRYEQYF
cdr3_nt: TGTGCCAGCAGATACCGCGGGGGTACGAGGTACGAGCAGTACTTC